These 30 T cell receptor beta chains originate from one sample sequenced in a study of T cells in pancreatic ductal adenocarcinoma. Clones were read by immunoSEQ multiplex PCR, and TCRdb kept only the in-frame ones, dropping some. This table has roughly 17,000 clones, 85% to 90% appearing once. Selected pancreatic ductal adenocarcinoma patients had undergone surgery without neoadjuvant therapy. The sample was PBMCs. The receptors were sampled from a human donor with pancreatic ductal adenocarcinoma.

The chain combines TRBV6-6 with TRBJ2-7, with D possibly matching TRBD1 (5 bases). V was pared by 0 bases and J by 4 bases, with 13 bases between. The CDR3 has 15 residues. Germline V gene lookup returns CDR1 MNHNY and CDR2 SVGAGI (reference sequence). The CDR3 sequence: CASSYSAGQGYEQYF. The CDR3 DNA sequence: TGTGCCAGCAGTTACTCGGCAGGTCAGGGATACGAGCAGTACTTC.

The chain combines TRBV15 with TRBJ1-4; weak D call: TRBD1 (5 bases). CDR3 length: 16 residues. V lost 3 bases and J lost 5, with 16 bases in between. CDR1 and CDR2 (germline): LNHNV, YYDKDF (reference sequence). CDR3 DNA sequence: TGTGCCACCAGCAGCCTTTCATGGGGCCCCAATGAAAAACTGTTTTTT. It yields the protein CATSSLSWGPNEKLFF. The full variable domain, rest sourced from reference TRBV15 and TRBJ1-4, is DAMVIQNPRYQVTQFGKPVTLSCSQTLNHNVMYWYQQKSSQAPKLLFHYYDKDFNNEADTPDNFQSRRPNTSFCFLDIRSPGLGDTAMYLCATSSLSWGPNEKLFFGSGTQLSVL.

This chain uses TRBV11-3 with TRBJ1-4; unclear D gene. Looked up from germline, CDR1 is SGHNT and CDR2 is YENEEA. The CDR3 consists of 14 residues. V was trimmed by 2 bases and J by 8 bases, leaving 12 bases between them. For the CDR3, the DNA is TGTGCCAGCAGCTTACTCCCCGCGGGGGAAAAACTGTTTTTT. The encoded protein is CASSLLPAGEKLFF. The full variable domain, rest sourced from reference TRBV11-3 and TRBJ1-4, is EAGVVQSPRYKIIEKKQPVAFWCNPISGHNTLYWYLQNLGQGPELLIRYENEEAVDDSQLPKDRFSAERLKGVDSTLKIQPAELGDSAVYLCASSLLPAGEKLFFGSGTQLSVL.

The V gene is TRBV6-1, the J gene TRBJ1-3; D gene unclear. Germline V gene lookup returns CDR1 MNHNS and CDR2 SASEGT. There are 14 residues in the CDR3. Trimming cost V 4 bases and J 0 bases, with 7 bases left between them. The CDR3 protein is CASSGRDSGNTIYF. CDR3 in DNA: TGTGCCAGCAGTGGTCGAGACTCTGGAAACACCATATATTTT.

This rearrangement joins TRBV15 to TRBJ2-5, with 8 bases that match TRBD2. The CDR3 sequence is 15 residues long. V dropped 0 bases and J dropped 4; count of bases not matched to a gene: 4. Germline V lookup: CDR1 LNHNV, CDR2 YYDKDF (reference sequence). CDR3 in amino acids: CATSRDIGGGETQYF. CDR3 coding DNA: TGTGCCACCAGCAGAGATATCGGGGGGGGAGAGACCCAGTACTTC.

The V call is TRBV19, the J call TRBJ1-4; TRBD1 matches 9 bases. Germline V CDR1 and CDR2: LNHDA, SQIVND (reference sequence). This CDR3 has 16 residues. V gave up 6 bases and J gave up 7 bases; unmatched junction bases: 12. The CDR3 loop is CASRQPPGQGGEKLFF. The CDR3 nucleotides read TGTGCCAGTAGACAACCTCCGGGACAGGGAGGTGAAAAACTGTTTTTT.

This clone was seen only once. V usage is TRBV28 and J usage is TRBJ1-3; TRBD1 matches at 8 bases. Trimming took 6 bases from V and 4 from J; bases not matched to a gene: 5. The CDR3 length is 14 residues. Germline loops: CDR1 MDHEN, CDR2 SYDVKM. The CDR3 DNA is TGTGCCAGCAGCTCGACAGGGGAAGGAAACACCATATATTTT. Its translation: CASSSTGEGNTIYF.

The CDR3 spells CASSFYRDEKLFF. CDR3 bases: TGTGCCAGCAGCTTTTACAGGGATGAAAAACTGTTTTTT. The chain employs TRBV11-2 and TRBJ1-4; a weak D match, TRBD1 (6 bases). CDR1 is SGHAT and CDR2 is FQNNGV in the germline V gene. The V gene lost 3 bases and the J gene lost 6 bases, with 8 bases spanning the gap. There are 13 residues in the CDR3. Together with reference TRBV11-2 and TRBJ1-4, the CDR3 gives the full variable domain: EAGVAQSPRYKIIEKRQSVAFWCNPISGHATLYWYQQILGQGPKLLIQFQNNGVVDDSQLPKDRFSAERLKGVDSTLKIQPAKLEDSAVYLCASSFYRDEKLFFGSGTQLSVL.

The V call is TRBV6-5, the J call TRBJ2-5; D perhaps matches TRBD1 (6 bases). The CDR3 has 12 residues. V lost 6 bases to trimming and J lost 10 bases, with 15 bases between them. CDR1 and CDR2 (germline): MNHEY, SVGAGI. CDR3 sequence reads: CASSPGHQSQYF. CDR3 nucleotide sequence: TGTGCCAGCAGCCCGGGACATCAGAGCCAGTACTTC.

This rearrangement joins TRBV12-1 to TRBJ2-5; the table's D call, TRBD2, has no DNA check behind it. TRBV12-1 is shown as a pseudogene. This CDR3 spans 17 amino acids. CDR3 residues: CASSSKGKRGGRETQYF. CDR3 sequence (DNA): TGTGCCAGCAGCTCAAAAGGGAAGCGGGGGGGCCGTGAGACCCAGTACTTC.

For the CDR3, the DNA is TGCGCCAGCAGCCAAGATGTAAGGAGGGAGACCCAGTACTTC. It codes for CASSQDVRRETQYF. This chain links TRBV4-3 with TRBJ2-5; the D gene is possibly TRBD2 (5 bases). Germline V gene data show CDR1 as LGHNA and CDR2 as YSLEER. Between the trimmed V and J ends, which lost 0 bases and 5 bases, there was a span of 10 bases. The CDR3 sequence is 14 residues long.

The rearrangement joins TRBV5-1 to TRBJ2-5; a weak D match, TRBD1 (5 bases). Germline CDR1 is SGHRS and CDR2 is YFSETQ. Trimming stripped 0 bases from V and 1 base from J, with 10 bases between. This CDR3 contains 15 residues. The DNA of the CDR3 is TGCGCCAGCAGCTTGGTTGGCAGGGCCCAAGAGACCCAGTACTTC. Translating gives CASSLVGRAQETQYF.

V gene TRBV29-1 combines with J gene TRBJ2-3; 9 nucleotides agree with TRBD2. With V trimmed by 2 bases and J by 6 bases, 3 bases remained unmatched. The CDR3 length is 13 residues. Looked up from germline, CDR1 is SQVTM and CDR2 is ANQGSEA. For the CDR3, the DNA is TGCAGCGTTGAACCTAGCGGGGCGGATACGCAGTATTTT. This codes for CSVEPSGADTQYF.

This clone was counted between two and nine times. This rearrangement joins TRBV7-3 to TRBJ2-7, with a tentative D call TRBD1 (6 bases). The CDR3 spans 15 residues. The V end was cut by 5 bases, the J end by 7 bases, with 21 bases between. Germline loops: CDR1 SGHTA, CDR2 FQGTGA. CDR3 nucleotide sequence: TGTGCCAGCAGCGCTACAGGGTTTCCCTCGAGGGAGCAGTACTTC. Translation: CASSATGFPSREQYF.

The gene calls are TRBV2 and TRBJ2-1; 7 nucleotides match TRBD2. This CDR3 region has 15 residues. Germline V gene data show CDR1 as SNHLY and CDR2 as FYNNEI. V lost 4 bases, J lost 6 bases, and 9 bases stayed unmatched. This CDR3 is CASSAGLVDFNEQFF. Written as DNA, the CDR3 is TGTGCCAGCAGTGCTGGACTAGTGGATTTCAATGAGCAGTTCTTC.

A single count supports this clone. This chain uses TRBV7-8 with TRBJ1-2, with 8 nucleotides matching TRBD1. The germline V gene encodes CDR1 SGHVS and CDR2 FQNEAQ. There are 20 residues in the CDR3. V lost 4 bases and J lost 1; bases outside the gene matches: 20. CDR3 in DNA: TGTGCCAGCAGCTACAGGGGGAGGGGGCAGGGAGGGTTGGGTAACTATGGCTACACCTTC. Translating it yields CASSYRGRGQGGLGNYGYTF.

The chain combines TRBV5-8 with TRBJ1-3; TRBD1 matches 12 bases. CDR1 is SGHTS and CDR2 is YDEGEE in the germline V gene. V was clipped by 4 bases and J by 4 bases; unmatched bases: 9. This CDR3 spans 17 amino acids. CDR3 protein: CASSGGTGGRTGNTIYF. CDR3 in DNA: TGTGCCAGCAGCGGCGGGACAGGGGGCCGCACGGGAAACACCATATATTTT.

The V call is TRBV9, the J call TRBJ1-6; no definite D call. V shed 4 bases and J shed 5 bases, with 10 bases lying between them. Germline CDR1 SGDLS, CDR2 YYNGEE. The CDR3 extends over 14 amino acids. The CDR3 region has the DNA TGTGCCAGCAGCCTTGGACTGGATAATTCACCCCTCCACTTT. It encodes CASSLGLDNSPLHF.

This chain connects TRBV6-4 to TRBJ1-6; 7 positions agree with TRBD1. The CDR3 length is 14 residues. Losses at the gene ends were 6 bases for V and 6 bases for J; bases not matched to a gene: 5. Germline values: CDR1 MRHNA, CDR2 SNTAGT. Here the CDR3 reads CASSPDRANSPLHF. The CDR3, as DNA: TGTGCCAGCAGCCCCGACAGGGCTAATTCACCCCTCCACTTT.

The CDR3 spells CASSFWAGNQPQHF. The CDR3 DNA reads TGTGCCAGCAGCTTTTGGGCGGGAAATCAGCCCCAGCATTTT. The chain recombines TRBV5-6 with TRBJ1-5; D remains ambiguous. Germline CDR1 and CDR2: SGHDT and YYEEEE. The CDR3 is made up of 14 amino acids. Between the trimmed V and J ends, which lost 2 bases and 4 bases, there was a span of 10 bases.

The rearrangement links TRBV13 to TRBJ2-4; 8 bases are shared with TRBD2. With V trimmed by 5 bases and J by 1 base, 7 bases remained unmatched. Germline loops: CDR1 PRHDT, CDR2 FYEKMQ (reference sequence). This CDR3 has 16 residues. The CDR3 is CASSASPSGAKNIQYF. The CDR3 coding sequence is TGTGCCAGCAGCGCCAGCCCTAGCGGGGCCAAAAACATTCAGTACTTC.

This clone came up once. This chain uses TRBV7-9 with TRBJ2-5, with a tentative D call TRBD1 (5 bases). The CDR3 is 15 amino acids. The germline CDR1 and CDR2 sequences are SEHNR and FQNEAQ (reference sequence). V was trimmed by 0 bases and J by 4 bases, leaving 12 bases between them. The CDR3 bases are TGTGCCAGCAGCTTAGCGCTGCAGGGCTCAGAGACCCAGTACTTC. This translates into CASSLALQGSETQYF.

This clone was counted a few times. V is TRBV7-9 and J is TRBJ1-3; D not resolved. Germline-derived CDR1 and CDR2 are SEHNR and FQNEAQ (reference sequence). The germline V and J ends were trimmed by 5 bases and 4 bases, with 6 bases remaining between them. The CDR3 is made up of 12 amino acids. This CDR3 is CASSLLGNTIYF. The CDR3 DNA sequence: TGTGCCAGCAGCCTACTAGGAAACACCATATATTTT.

The CDR3 reads CASSAQTGTYGYTF. DNA of the CDR3: TGCGCCAGCAGCGCCCAGACAGGGACCTATGGCTACACCTTC. The chain joins TRBV4-3 to TRBJ1-2; 7 nucleotides match TRBD1. The germline V gene encodes CDR1 LGHNA and CDR2 YSLEER. This CDR3 has 14 residues. J gave up 4 bases and V 5 bases, and 7 bases lay outside the gene matches.

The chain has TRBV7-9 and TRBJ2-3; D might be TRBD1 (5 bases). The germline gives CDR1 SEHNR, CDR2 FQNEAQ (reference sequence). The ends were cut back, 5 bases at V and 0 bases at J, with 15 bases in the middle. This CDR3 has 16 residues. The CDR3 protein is CASSLLRQTSTDTQYF. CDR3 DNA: TGTGCCAGCAGCCTCCTCCGACAGACTAGCACAGATACGCAGTATTTT.

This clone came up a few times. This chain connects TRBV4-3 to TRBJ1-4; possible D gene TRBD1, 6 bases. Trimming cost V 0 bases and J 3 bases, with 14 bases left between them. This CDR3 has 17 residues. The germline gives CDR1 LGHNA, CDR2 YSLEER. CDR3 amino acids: CASSQDWTAASNEKLFF. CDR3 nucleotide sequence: TGCGCCAGCAGCCAAGATTGGACAGCCGCGTCTAATGAAAAACTGTTTTTT.

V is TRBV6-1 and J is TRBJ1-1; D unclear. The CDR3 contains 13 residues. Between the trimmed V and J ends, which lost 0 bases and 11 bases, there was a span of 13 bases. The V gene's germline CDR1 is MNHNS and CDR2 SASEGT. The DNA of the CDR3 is TGTGCCAGCAGTGAAGCGGTGACGACGGGTGCTTTCTTT. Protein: CASSEAVTTGAFF.

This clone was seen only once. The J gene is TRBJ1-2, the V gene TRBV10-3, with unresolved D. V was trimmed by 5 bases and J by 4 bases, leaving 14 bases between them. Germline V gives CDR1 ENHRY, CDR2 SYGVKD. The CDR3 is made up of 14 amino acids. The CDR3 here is CAISLAGLSYGYTF. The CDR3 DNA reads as TGTGCCATCAGTCTAGCCGGACTGAGCTATGGCTACACCTTC.

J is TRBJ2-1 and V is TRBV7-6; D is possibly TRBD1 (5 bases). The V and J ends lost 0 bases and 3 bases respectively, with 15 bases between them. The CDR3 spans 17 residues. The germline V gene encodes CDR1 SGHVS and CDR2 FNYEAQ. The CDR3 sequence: CASSLAPEGADYNEQFF. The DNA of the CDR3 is TGTGCCAGCAGCTTAGCGCCAGAAGGGGCCGACTACAATGAGCAGTTCTTC.

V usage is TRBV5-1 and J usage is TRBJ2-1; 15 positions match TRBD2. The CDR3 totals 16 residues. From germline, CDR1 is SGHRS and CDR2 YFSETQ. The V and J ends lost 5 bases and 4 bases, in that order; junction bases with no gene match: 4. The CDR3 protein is CASRGTSGGPYNEQFF. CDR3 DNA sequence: TGCGCCAGCAGGGGGACTAGCGGGGGGCCTTACAATGAGCAGTTCTTC.